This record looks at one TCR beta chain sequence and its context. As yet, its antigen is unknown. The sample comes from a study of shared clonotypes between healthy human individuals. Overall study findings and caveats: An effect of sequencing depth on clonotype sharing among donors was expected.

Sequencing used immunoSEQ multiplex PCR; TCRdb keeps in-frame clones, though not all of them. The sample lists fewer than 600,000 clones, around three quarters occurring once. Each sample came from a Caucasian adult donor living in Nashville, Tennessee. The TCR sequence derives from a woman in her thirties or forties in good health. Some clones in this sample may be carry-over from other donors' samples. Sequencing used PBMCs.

This CDR3 reads CASRPQGFGYTF. For the CDR3, the DNA is TGTGCCAGTAGGCCACAGGGCTTTGGCTACACCTTC. The V gene is TRBV19, the J gene TRBJ1-2, with a weak D call TRBD1 (6 bases). The V and J ends lost 6 bases and 7 bases respectively, with 12 bases between them. This CDR3 is built from 12 residues. Germline lookup yields CDR1 LNHDA and CDR2 SQIVND (reference sequence).